The rows below give T cell receptor beta chains drawn from one sample of a study of OX40 agonist ivuxolimab in advanced cancers. Produced via immunoSEQ multiplex PCR; TCRdb's table is partial and in-frame only. This table holds just over 95,000 clones, under 85% found once. Sequenced material: CD4+ or CD8+ T cells sorted from blood, taken in a trial of the OX40 agonist ivuxolimab. The receptors stem from an adult with an advanced solid tumor such as melanoma, head and neck, liver or kidney cancer. The CDR3 runs from the conserved cysteine through the conserved F or W. Each record gives: clone size, J gene, V gene, CDR3 protein. Clone size, where shown, is once, few, many, or a class for clones that have expanded.

NA	TRBJ2-1	TRBV7-9	CASSLVLAGGNEQFF
NA	TRBJ2-7	TRBV11-1	CASSSDGSSYEQYF
NA	TRBJ2-3	TRBV7-9	CASSASGRALMQYF
NA	TRBJ2-1	TRBV6-1	CASSLGTEQFF
NA	TRBJ1-5	TRBV6-5	CASSPRNRANQPQHF
NA	TRBJ1-2	TRBV19	CASSSGGQYGYTF
NA	TRBJ2-3	TRBV5-4	CASSPRKNTDTQYF
NA	TRBJ1-1	TRBV4-2	CASSQVPGVEAFF
few	TRBJ2-1	TRBV28	CASSPHISSYNEQFF
NA	TRBJ1-4	TRBV6-1	CASSEIVGSDEKLFF
NA	TRBJ2-2	TRBV7-3	CASRSSAGELFF
NA	TRBJ2-7	TRBV30	CAWSSRLAYEQYF
NA	TRBJ2-2	TRBV12-5	CASSAWGPGTGELFF
NA	TRBJ2-1	TRBV28	CASSLGLAGVDGNEQFF
NA	TRBJ2-6	TRBV9	CASSGQGSGGANVLTF
NA	TRBJ2-7	TRBV21-1	CASTYKLQYYEQYF
NA	TRBJ2-5	TRBV7-2	CASSFSGTGSQETQYF
NA	TRBJ2-2	TRBV19	CASSGWNRGNTGELFF
NA	TRBJ2-6	TRBV28	CASSPTGYVSGANVLTF
NA	TRBJ1-4	TRBV28	CASSLSSEKLFF
NA	TRBJ2-2	TRBV18	CASSPGQANTGELFF
NA	TRBJ1-1	TRBV28	CASSLAGTENTEAFF
NA	TRBJ2-3	TRBV9	CASSVGLAGPDTQYF
NA	TRBJ2-2	TRBV5-6	CASSIPWGTSGTGELFF
NA	TRBJ2-7	TRBV18	CASSSGQGREQYF
few	TRBJ2-1	TRBV6-4	CASSDTGADYNEQFF
few	TRBJ1-4	TRBV2	CASSDRDLMKKGLFF
NA	TRBJ2-6	TRBV7-9	CASSSSGANVLTF
NA	TRBJ2-1	TRBV5-1	CASSLDARAYNEQFF
NA	TRBJ1-2	TRBV13	CASSSQGLNYGYTF
NA	TRBJ2-5	TRBV13	CASSTRDRVYQETQYF
few	TRBJ1-2	TRBV7-9	CASRSDRGYGYTF
NA	TRBJ2-1	TRBV7-8	CASSSLGGGGYNEQFF
few	TRBJ1-1	TRBV30	CAWMVKQGKAITEAFF
NA	TRBJ1-3	TRBV6-5	CASSFSGTDGNTIYF
NA	TRBJ2-2	TRBV30	CAWMGGAGTGELFF
NA	TRBJ2-1	TRBV7-2	CATSTGLVHNEQFF
NA	TRBJ1-2	TRBV28	CASSADTDRGQNGYTF
NA	TRBJ2-7	TRBV13	CASSLEVGGLSEQYF
few	TRBJ2-7	TRBV7-9	CASTQTGLYEQYF
NA	TRBJ1-3	TRBV5-4	CASSRDRGLGNTIYF
once	TRBJ2-7	TRBV18	CASSPYPRDRGFVGQYF
once	TRBJ1-1	TRBV5-1	CASSLQTNTEAFF
once	TRBJ2-1	TRBV7-9	CASSLDSGEVGEQFF
NA	TRBJ2-7	TRBV27	CASSLVLGGSRYF
NA	TRBJ2-5	TRBV7-8	CASSFLGTAPKVQETQYF
NA	TRBJ1-6	TRBV30	CAWRPWAGGNSPLHF